The 25 T cell receptor beta chains below were found in one sample sequenced in a study of T cell repertoires in cytomegalovirus infection. These receptors' antigens are unknown. TCRdb re-derived calls from the reads in MiXCR, one entry per CDR3 protein. In the table there are about 110,000 distinct CDR3 sequences, approximately 28% of which are singletons. The starting material was CD8+ T cells from cultured PBMCs, obtained from culture after CMV antigen stimulation. These receptors all come from a human donor in good health (CMV status not recorded). Some clones in this sample may be carry-over from other donors' samples.

This clonotype has more than one count but fewer than ten. This chain uses TRBV19 with TRBJ1-1; TRBD1 is a possible D gene (5 bases). Trimming took 2 bases from V and 3 from J, leaving 7 bases between them. The CDR3 totals 13 residues. Germline-derived CDR1 and CDR2 are LNHDA and SQIVND (reference sequence). The DNA for the CDR3 is TGTGCCAGTAGTATATCGGGGGACACTGAAGCTTTCTTT. It codes for CASSISGDTEAFF.

The J gene is TRBJ1-1, the V gene TRBV15, with 9 bases matching TRBD1. The ends lost 3 bases at V and 0 bases at J; junction bases unmatched: 2. Germline CDR1 and CDR2: LNHNV and YYDKDF (reference sequence). The CDR3 is 15 residues long. The CDR3 DNA reads as TGTGCCACCAGCAGGGACAGGGGTTTGAACACTGAAGCTTTCTTT. It is translated as CATSRDRGLNTEAFF.

The table lists this clonotype with a few counts. The V call is TRBV7-3, the J call TRBJ2-2, with D possibly TRBD2 on 7 matching bases. The germline CDR1 and CDR2 sequences are SGHTA and FQGTGA. V was clipped by 5 bases and J by 0 bases, with 13 bases between them. The CDR3 extends over 16 amino acids. The CDR3 protein is CASSPRGGSNTGELFF. CDR3 nucleotide sequence: TGTGCCAGCAGCCCCCGCGGGGGCTCGAACACCGGGGAGCTGTTTTTT.

The chain employs TRBV12-3 or TRBV12-4 and TRBJ2-1; 8 nucleotides align to TRBD2. V lost 11 bases, J lost 8 bases, and 14 bases stayed unmatched. The length of the CDR3 is 14 residues. The chain's CDR3 is CASNTGGRRYEQFF. In nucleotides, the CDR3 is TGTGCCTCAAATACGGGGGGGCGGAGGTATGAGCAGTTCTTC.

This clonotype has a count of ten or more. DNA of the CDR3: TGTGCCAGCAGCTACGGACAGTTCTACGAGCAGTACTTC. Its translation is CASSYGQFYEQYF. The chain is built from TRBV7-7 and TRBJ2-7; the D gene is possibly TRBD1 (6 bases). The V end lost 4 bases, the J end lost 3 bases, and 10 bases lay between the germline ends. Germline V gene sequence: CDR1 SSHAT, CDR2 FNYEAQ (reference sequence). The CDR3 sequence is 13 residues long.

The chain is built from TRBV19 and TRBJ1-5; 7 bases line up with TRBD1. This CDR3 has 15 amino acids. J was trimmed by 5 bases and V by 5 bases; bases with no gene match: 9. Germline CDR1 reads LNHDA; CDR2 reads SQIVND (reference sequence). CDR3 in amino acids: CASSLEGQNYQPQHF. The CDR3 nucleotides read TGTGCCAGTAGTTTGGAGGGACAGAATTATCAGCCCCAGCATTTT.

This clonotype showed up just a few times. The genes are TRBV11-2 and TRBJ2-1; 7 bases align to TRBD2. Trimming took 5 bases from V and 0 from J; bases not matched to a gene: 7. The CDR3 spans 16 residues. Germline V gene data show CDR1 as SGHAT and CDR2 as FQNNGV. The CDR3, as DNA: TGTGCCAGCAGCCGGTGGGGGGGAGGCTCCTACAATGAGCAGTTCTTC. It encodes CASSRWGGGSYNEQFF.

The chain carries TRBV12-3 or TRBV12-4 and TRBJ2-1, with TRBD2 as a possible D gene (6 bases). V was trimmed by 4 bases and J by 3 bases, leaving 13 bases between them. The CDR3 is 15 residues long. CDR3 nucleotides: TGTGCCAGCAGTTCCCTTAGCGGAAACTACAATGAGCAGTTCTTC. Translation gives CASSSLSGNYNEQFF.

This clonotype was detected ten times or more. The V and J genes are TRBV28 and TRBJ1-5, with D unresolved. Trimming cost V 4 bases and J 1 base, with 11 bases left between them. Germline V gene data show CDR1 as MDHEN and CDR2 as SYDVKM. CDR3 length: 15 residues. As DNA, the CDR3 is TGTGCCAGCAGTTGGCTTGGGCAAAGCAATCAGCCCCAGCATTTT. Amino acids: CASSWLGQSNQPQHF.

This clonotype was picked up a small number of times. The CDR3 spells CASTPGGDEQYF. CDR3 DNA: TGTGCCAGCACACCAGGGGGAGACGAGCAGTACTTC. The chain links TRBV2 to TRBJ2-7; 7 positions match TRBD1. CDR3 length: 12 amino acids. Germline lookup yields CDR1 SNHLY and CDR2 FYNNEI. The ends lost 7 bases at V and 5 bases at J; junction bases unmatched: 5.

This clonotype was detected ten times or more. The chain links TRBV5-6 to TRBJ1-6; tentatively, D is TRBD1 (6 bases). Germline assignment: CDR1 SGHDT and CDR2 YYEEEE. V lost 0 bases to trimming and J lost 9 bases, with 10 bases between them. The CDR3 length is 14 residues. The CDR3 is CASSLGTAGSPLHF. In DNA, the CDR3 is TGTGCCAGCAGCTTGGGGACAGCGGGTTCACCCCTCCACTTT.

This clonotype was seen ten or more times. The V and J genes are TRBV2 and TRBJ1-2; possibly TRBD1 for D (6 bases). The CDR3 has 15 residues. V lost 1 base to trimming and J lost 5 bases, with 14 bases between them. Germline-derived CDR1 and CDR2 are SNHLY and FYNNEI. This chain's CDR3 is CASSEGGGGTYGYTF. In DNA, the CDR3 is TGTGCCAGCAGTGAAGGGGGTGGGGGGACATATGGCTACACCTTC.

The chain employs TRBV5-1 and TRBJ1-4; TRBD1 might be the D (5 bases). CDR1 is SGHRS, CDR2 YFSETQ, per germline. There are 15 residues in the CDR3. Trimming cost V 1 base and J 6 bases, with 13 bases left between them. The CDR3 loop is CASSLTGGVHEKLFF. DNA for the CDR3: TGCGCCAGCAGCTTGACGGGGGGGGTCCATGAAAAACTGTTTTTT.

This clonotype occurred a few times. The chain employs TRBV4-1 and TRBJ2-3, with 9 bases fitting TRBD2. CDR3 length: 18 residues. V lost 0 bases to trimming and J lost 4 bases; unmatched junction nucleotides: 11. Germline-derived CDR1 and CDR2 are MGHRA and YSYEKL. The CDR3 DNA follows: TGCGCCAGCAGCCAAGATATGGGGGCGGGGGGGTGGTCAGATACGCAGTATTTT. Protein: CASSQDMGAGGWSDTQYF.

Here the CDR3 reads CASSAGDRGAYEQYF. The CDR3, as DNA: TGTGCCAGTAGCGCAGGGGACAGGGGTGCCTACGAGCAGTACTTC. The chain has TRBV19 and TRBJ2-7; TRBD1 agrees at 10 bases. Germline lookup yields CDR1 LNHDA and CDR2 SQIVND (reference sequence). V gave up 6 bases and J gave up 2 bases; unmatched junction bases: 7. The CDR3 spans 15 residues.

This chain links TRBV7-8 with TRBJ1-6, with TRBD1 identical over 7 bases. V dropped 1 base and J dropped 7; count of bases not matched to a gene: 7. Germline V CDR1 and CDR2: SGHVS, FQNEAQ. The CDR3 extends over 16 amino acids. CDR3 DNA sequence: TGTGCCAGCAGCTTAGTTCGGGGGACAGCAAATTCACCCCTCCACTTT. Its translation: CASSLVRGTANSPLHF.

This clonotype has a count of ten or more. This sequence joins TRBV27 and TRBJ2-7; 7 nucleotides line up with TRBD1. The CDR3 is made up of 14 amino acids. Trimming at V came to 4 bases and at J to 4 bases, leaving 7 bases not matched to a gene. Looked up from germline, CDR1 is MNHEY and CDR2 is SMNVEV (reference sequence). CDR3 amino acids: CASSSRDSRYEQYF. The CDR3 DNA reads as TGTGCCAGCAGTTCCCGGGACAGCCGGTACGAGCAGTACTTC.

V and J are TRBV7-6 and TRBJ2-7, with TRBD1 as a possible D gene (5 bases). The germline V gene has CDR1 SGHVS and CDR2 FNYEAQ. The V end lost 2 bases, the J end lost 0 bases, and 8 bases lay between the germline ends. The CDR3 has 14 residues. CDR3 region: CASSLKDSSYEQYF. The CDR3 region has the DNA TGTGCCAGCAGCTTAAAAGACAGCTCCTACGAGCAGTACTTC.

The chain has TRBV4-1 and TRBJ1-2; D not resolved. This CDR3 is 12 amino acids long. Trimming took 1 base from V and 8 from J, leaving 8 bases between them. The germline V gene encodes CDR1 MGHRA and CDR2 YSYEKL. The CDR3 loop reads CASSQGSGGYTF. DNA for the CDR3: TGCGCCAGCAGCCAAGGGAGCGGGGGCTACACCTTC.

This clonotype was detected many times. V gene TRBV6-5 combines with J gene TRBJ2-2; 8 nucleotides agree with TRBD1. Per the germline V gene, CDR1 is MNHEY and CDR2 is SVGAGI. The CDR3 is made up of 17 amino acids. Trimming at V came to 0 bases and at J to 1 base, leaving 4 bases not matched to a gene. The CDR3 here is CASSYSETGENTGELFF. Here the CDR3 DNA reads TGTGCCAGCAGTTACTCCGAGACAGGGGAGAACACCGGGGAGCTGTTTTTT.

Details on this clonotype: At one end the junction does not follow the germline gene, possibly because of a read error. V and J are TRBV2 and TRBJ1-3; possible D gene TRBD1, 5 bases. This CDR3 contains 15 residues. CDR1 and CDR2 from the germline V gene are SNHLY and FYNNEI. CDR3 coding DNA: TGTGCCAGCAGCGAAGGGTCAGGGACTGGAAACACCATATATTTT. Amino acid sequence: CASSEGSGTGNTIYF.

This clonotype was counted at least ten times. V usage is TRBV6-1 and J usage is TRBJ2-1, with TRBD2 identical over 8 bases. This CDR3 spans 12 amino acids. Trimming removed 7 bases from V and 6 bases from J; junction bases left unmatched: 2. Germline V CDR1 and CDR2: MNHNS, SASEGT. CDR3 region: CASTGGGNEQFF. CDR3 bases: TGTGCCAGCACGGGGGGGGGCAATGAGCAGTTCTTC.

The chain recombines TRBV4-1 with TRBJ2-3; D may be TRBD1 or TRBD2 (6 bases each). Trimming took 4 bases from V and 4 from J, leaving 9 bases between them. The CDR3 has 13 amino acids. Germline V CDR1 and CDR2: MGHRA, YSYEKL. For the CDR3, the DNA is TGCGCCAGCAGCCGTGGGGGGCCAGATACGCAGTATTTT. It specifies CASSRGGPDTQYF.

This clonotype was observed many times. This chain joins TRBV11-2 and TRBJ2-7; 8 positions match TRBD1. CDR1 is SGHAT, CDR2 FQNNGV, per germline. The trim removed 5 bases at V and 3 bases at J, leaving 6 bases unmatched. The CDR3 length is 14 residues. In DNA, the CDR3 is TGTGCCAGCAGCCCAGACAGGGGAGGCTACGAGCAGTACTTC. Its protein product is CASSPDRGGYEQYF.

This clonotype was detected only once. The chain is built from TRBV2 and TRBJ2-7; 7 bases are a match to TRBD1. There are 14 residues in the CDR3. The V gene's germline CDR1 is SNHLY and CDR2 FYNNEI. V shed 4 bases, J shed 7 bases, and the junction held 10 bases outside the gene matches. CDR3 protein: CASSGRTGLGEQYF. CDR3 sequence (DNA): TGTGCCAGCAGTGGCCGGACAGGATTGGGTGAGCAGTACTTC. The full variable domain, rest sourced from reference TRBV2 and TRBJ2-7, is EPEVTQTPSHQVTQMGQEVILRCVPISNHLYFYWYRQILGQKVEFLVSFYNNEISEKSEIFDDQFSVERPDGSNFTLKIRSTKLEDSAMYFCASSGRTGLGEQYFGPGTRLTVT.